The 23 T cell receptor beta chains given below trace back to one sample, sequenced in a study of monozygotic twins with inflammatory bowel disease. TCRdb reanalyzed the 5' RACE reads and collapses them to one entry per CDR3 protein, without DNA. In total, the table holds about 450,000 distinct CDR3 sequences. Sequenced material: blood. All receptors derive from a human donor with ulcerative colitis or Crohn's disease, or a healthy co-twin of an affected twin (not recorded which).

V gene TRBV19 combines with J gene TRBJ1-2; TCRdb outputs TRBD1, but without DNA this stays unchecked. CDR1 and CDR2 from the germline V gene are LNHDA and SQIVND (reference sequence). The CDR3 is 16 amino acids. CDR3 region: CASDSGPGTGNYGYTF.

V is TRBV7-2 and J is TRBJ1-1; the TCRdb D gene call, TRBD1, has no DNA to confirm it. CDR3 length: 16 amino acids. Germline CDR1 reads SGHTA; CDR2 reads FQGNSA. The chain's CDR3 is CASSPRQTSMNTEAFF.

The genes are TRBV29-1 and TRBJ1-1; TCRdb selects TRBD1, and the lack of DNA leaves this call unchecked. The CDR3 consists of 13 residues. CDR1 and CDR2 (germline): SQVTM, ANQGSEA. This chain's CDR3 is CSTGQGPYTEAFF.

The chain joins TRBV14 to TRBJ1-5. The CDR3 sequence is 17 residues long. Germline V gene data show CDR1 as SGHDN and CDR2 as FVKESK. CDR3 loop: CASSQALGRRRNQPQHF. Full variable domain (outside the CDR3, taken from reference TRBV14 and TRBJ1-5): EAGVTQFPSHSVIEKGQTVTLRCDPISGHDNLYWYRRVMGKEIKFLLHFVKESKQDESGMPNNRFLAERTGGTYSTLKVQPAELEDSGVYFCASSQALGRRRNQPQHFGDGTRLSIL.

CDR3 residues: CASSPGGRGTPYEQYF. V is TRBV18 and J is TRBJ2-7; TCRdb names TRBD1, which stays unverified in the absence of DNA. Germline CDR1 reads KGHSH; CDR2 reads LQKENI. This CDR3 is 16 amino acids long.

The V call is TRBV7-2, the J call TRBJ1-1. Per germline, CDR1 SGHTA and CDR2 FQGNSA. The CDR3 is 12 amino acids. The CDR3: CASSGLPPEAFF.

This sequence joins TRBV5-5 and TRBJ2-2; as DNA is missing, the TRBD1 call by TCRdb cannot be tested. From germline, CDR1 is SGHKS and CDR2 YYEKEE (reference sequence). This CDR3 contains 13 residues. The CDR3 region is CASAPAPTGELFF.

V gene TRBV4-1 combines with J gene TRBJ1-1. The CDR3 loop spans 15 amino acids. Germline CDR1 is MGHRA and CDR2 is YSYEKL. CDR3 amino acids: CASSQAIGAQTEAFF.

This chain connects TRBV20-1 to TRBJ2-3; TCRdb designates TRBD2, a call that cannot be tested without DNA. Germline loops: CDR1 DFQATT, CDR2 SNEGSKA (reference sequence). CDR3 length equals 15 residues. CDR3 sequence: CSARGLAGGADTQYF.

The V call is TRBV28, the J call TRBJ2-7; the TCRdb D gene call, TRBD1, has no DNA to confirm it. Germline assignment: CDR1 MDHEN and CDR2 SYDVKM. CDR3 size: 15 residues. Here the CDR3 reads CASTLAGAGGSEQYF.

This chain's CDR3 is CASSQVVAGGVDTQYF. The chain recombines TRBV4-2 with TRBJ2-3; the D call from TCRdb, TRBD2, cannot be confirmed without DNA. The CDR3 has 16 residues. The germline V gene encodes CDR1 LGHNA and CDR2 YNFKEQ.

V gene TRBV5-4 combines with J gene TRBJ2-1; absent DNA, TCRdb's TRBD2 call cannot be checked. The length of the CDR3 is 15 residues. In germline, CDR1 is SGHNT, CDR2 YYREEE (reference sequence). The CDR3 sequence: CASSPTSGGTNEQFF.

The rearrangement links TRBV11-1 to TRBJ2-7; TCRdb lists TRBD1, though no DNA is available to test this call. The CDR3 loop spans 18 amino acids. Looked up from germline, CDR1 is SGHAT and CDR2 is FQDESV (reference sequence). The CDR3 sequence is CASSSRDSDDSSSYEQYF.

V and J are TRBV20-1 and TRBJ2-7; TCRdb calls TRBD1, which cannot be checked without DNA. From germline, CDR1 is DFQATT and CDR2 SNEGSKA (reference sequence). This CDR3 is built from 11 residues. CDR3 sequence: CSGTHTAEQYF.

The chain is built from TRBV7-9 and TRBJ1-5; the TCRdb call, TRBD1, lacks DNA for checking. The V gene's germline CDR1 is SEHNR and CDR2 FQNEAQ (reference sequence). The CDR3 sequence is 14 residues long. The CDR3 protein is CASSPITGDQPQHF.

The chain recombines TRBV27 with TRBJ2-7. The V gene's germline CDR1 is MNHEY and CDR2 SMNVEV (reference sequence). The CDR3 contains 14 residues. The chain's CDR3 is CASSTTPFAYEQYF.

This chain's CDR3 is CASSEGGPSGGTQYF. The chain couples TRBV2 to TRBJ2-3; the D call of TRBD1 rests on TCRdb alone, since no DNA is present to check it. CDR3 length equals 15 residues. CDR1 and CDR2 (germline): SNHLY, FYNNEI.

The chain is built from TRBV9 and TRBJ2-2; TCRdb names TRBD2, which stays unverified in the absence of DNA. Germline V gene sequence: CDR1 SGDLS, CDR2 YYNGEE. This CDR3 comprises 16 residues. The chain's CDR3 is CASSGGGLSAGGELFF.

V gene TRBV29-1 combines with J gene TRBJ2-3; TCRdb picks TRBD2, but there is no DNA to check that call. The CDR3 runs 17 residues. Germline V gene lookup returns CDR1 SQVTM and CDR2 ANQGSEA. CDR3 region: CSVANTLASPGTDTQYF.

The chain carries TRBV28 and TRBJ1-2. Germline assignment: CDR1 MDHEN and CDR2 SYDVKM. The CDR3 has 14 amino acids. CDR3 region: CASRTATSSGGYTF.

This rearrangement joins TRBV7-9 to TRBJ2-1; the TRBD1 assignment by TCRdb is unverifiable without DNA. The CDR3 is 14 residues long. Germline CDR1 is SEHNR and CDR2 is FQNEAQ (reference sequence). CDR3 loop: CASSFTGAINEQFF. The whole variable domain, filled in from reference TRBV7-9 and TRBJ2-1, reads DTGVSQNPRHKITKRGQNVTFRCDPISEHNRLYWYRQTLGQGPEFLTYFQNEAQLEKSRLLSDRFSAERPKGSFSTLEIQRTEQGDSAMYLCASSFTGAINEQFFGPGTRLTVL.

The CDR3 loop reads CASSLANEKLFF. The chain has TRBV28 and TRBJ1-4. The germline V gene has CDR1 MDHEN and CDR2 SYDVKM. There are 12 residues in the CDR3.

The V and J genes are TRBV20-1 and TRBJ2-3; TCRdb outputs TRBD2, but without DNA this stays unchecked. CDR3 size: 14 residues. Germline V gene sequence: CDR1 DFQATT, CDR2 SNEGSKA (reference sequence). This CDR3 is CSNALGLSTDTQYF.